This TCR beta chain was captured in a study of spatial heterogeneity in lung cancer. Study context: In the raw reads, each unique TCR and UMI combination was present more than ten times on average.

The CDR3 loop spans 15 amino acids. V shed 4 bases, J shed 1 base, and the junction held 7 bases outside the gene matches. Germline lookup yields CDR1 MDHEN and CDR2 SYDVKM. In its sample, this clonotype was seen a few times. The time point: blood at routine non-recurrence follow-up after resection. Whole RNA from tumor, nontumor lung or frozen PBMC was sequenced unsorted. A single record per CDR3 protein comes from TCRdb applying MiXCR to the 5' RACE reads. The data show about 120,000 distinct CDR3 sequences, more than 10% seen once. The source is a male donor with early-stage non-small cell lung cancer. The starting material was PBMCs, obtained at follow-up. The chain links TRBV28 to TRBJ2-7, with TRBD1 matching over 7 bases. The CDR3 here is CASSYRGEISYEQYF. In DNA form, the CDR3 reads TGTGCCAGCAGTTACAGGGGTGAGATTTCCTACGAGCAGTACTTC.